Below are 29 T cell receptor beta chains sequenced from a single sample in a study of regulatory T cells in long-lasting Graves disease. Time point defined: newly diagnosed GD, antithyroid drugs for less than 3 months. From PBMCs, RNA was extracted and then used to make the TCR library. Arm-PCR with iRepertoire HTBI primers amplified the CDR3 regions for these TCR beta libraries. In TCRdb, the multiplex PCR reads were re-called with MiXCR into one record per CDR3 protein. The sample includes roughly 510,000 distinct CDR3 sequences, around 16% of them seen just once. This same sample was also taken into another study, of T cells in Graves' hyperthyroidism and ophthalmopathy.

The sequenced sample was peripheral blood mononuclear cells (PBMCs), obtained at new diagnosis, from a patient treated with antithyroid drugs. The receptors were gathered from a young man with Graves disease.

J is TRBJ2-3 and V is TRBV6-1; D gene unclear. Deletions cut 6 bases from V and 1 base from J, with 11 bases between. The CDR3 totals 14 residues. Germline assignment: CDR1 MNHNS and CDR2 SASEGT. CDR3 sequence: CASSQKCCTDTQYF. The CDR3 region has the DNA TGTGCCAGCAGCCAGAAGTGTTGCACAGATACGCAGTATTTT.

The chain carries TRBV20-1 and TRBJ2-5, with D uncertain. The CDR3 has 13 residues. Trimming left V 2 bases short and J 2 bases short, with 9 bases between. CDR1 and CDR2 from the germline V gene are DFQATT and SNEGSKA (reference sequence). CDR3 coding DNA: TGCAGTGCTAGAAGGTGGCAGCAAGAGACCCAGTACTTC. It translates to CSARRWQQETQYF.

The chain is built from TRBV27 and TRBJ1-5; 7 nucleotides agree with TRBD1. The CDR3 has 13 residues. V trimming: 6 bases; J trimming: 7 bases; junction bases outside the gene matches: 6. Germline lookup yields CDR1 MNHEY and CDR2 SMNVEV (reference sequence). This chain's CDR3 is CASRRQGEQPQHF. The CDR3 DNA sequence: TGTGCCAGCAGACGACAGGGAGAACAGCCCCAGCATTTT.

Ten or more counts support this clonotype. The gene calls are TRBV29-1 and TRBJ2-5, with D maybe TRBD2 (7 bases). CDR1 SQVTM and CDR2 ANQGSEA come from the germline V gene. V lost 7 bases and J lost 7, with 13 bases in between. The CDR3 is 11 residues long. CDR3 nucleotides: TGCAGCGCCTCGGGGGGCGGGACCCAGTACTTC. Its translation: CSASGGGTQYF.

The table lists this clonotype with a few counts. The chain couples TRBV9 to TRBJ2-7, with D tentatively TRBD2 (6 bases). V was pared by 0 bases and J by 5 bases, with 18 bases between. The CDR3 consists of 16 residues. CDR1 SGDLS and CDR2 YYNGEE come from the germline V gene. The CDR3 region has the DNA TGTGCCAGCAGCGTAGATGGGGGAGGACCTTTCCACGAGCAGTACTTC. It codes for CASSVDGGGPFHEQYF.

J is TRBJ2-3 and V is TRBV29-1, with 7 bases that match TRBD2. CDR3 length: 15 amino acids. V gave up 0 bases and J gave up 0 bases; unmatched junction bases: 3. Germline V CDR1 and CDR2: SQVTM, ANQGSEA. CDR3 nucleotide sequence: TGCAGCGTTGAAGATGGTAGCGGGAGCACAGATACGCAGTATTTT. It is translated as CSVEDGSGSTDTQYF.

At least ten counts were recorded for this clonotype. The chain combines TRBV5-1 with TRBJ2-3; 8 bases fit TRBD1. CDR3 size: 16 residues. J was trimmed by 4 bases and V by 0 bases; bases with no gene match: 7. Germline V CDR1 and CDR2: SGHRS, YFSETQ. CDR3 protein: CASSLGGTGGSDTQYF. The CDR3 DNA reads TGCGCCAGCAGCTTGGGAGGGACAGGAGGGTCAGATACGCAGTATTTT. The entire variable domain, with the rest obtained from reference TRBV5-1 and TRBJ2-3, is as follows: KAGVTQTPRYLIKTRGQQVTLSCSPISGHRSVSWYQQTPGQGLQFLFEYFSETQRNKGNFPGRFSGRQFSNSRSEMNVSTLELGDSALYLCASSLGGTGGSDTQYFGPGTRLTVL.

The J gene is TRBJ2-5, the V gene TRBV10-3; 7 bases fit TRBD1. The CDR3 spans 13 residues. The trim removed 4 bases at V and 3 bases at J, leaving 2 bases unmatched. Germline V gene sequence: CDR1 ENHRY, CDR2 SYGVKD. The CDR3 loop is CAISGQGEETQYF. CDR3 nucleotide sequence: TGTGCCATCAGTGGACAGGGAGAAGAGACCCAGTACTTC.

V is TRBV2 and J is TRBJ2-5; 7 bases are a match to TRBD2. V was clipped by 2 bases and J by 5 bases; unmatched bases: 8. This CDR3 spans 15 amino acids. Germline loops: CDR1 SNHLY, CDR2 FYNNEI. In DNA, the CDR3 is TGTGCCAGCAGTGAATGGGGCGGGAGTAAGGAGACCCAGTACTTC. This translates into CASSEWGGSKETQYF.

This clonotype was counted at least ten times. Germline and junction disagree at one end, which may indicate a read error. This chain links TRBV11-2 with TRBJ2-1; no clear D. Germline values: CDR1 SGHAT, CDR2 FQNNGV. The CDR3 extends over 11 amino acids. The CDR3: CASSFGVRQVF. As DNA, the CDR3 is TGTGCCAGCAGCTTTGGGGTACGGCAGGTCTTC. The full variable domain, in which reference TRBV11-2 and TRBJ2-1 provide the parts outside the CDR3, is EAGVAQSPRYKIIEKRQSVAFWCNPISGHATLYWYQQILGQGPKLLIQFQNNGVVDDSQLPKDRFSAERLKGVDSTLKIQPAKLEDSAVYLCASSFGVRQVFGPGTRLTVL.

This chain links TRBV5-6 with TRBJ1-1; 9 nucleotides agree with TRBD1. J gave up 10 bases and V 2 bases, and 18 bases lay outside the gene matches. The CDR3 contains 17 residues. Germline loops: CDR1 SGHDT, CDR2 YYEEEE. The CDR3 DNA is TGTGCCAGCAGCTTAACCCCGGGACAGGGACTGTGGAGGGGAGCTTTCTTT. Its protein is CASSLTPGQGLWRGAFF.

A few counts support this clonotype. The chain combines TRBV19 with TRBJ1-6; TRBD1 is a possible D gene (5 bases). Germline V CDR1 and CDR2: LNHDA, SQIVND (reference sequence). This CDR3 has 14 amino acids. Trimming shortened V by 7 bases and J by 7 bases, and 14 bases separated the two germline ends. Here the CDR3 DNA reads TGTGCCAGTAACGGGGGAGGATTCAATTCACCCCTCCACTTT. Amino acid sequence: CASNGGGFNSPLHF.

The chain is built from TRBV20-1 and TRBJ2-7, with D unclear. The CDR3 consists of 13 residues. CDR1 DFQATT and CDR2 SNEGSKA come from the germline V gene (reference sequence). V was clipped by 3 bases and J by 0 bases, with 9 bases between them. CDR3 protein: CSARLRSSYEQYF. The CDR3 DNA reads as TGCAGTGCTAGGCTTCGAAGCTCCTACGAGCAGTACTTC.

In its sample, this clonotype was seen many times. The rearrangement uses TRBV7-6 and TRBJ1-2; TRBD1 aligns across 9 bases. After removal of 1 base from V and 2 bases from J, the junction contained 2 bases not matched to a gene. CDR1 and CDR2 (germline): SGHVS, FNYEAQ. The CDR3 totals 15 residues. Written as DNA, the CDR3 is TGTGCCAGCAGCTTAGAAGGACAGGGGAACTATGGCTACACCTTC. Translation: CASSLEGQGNYGYTF.

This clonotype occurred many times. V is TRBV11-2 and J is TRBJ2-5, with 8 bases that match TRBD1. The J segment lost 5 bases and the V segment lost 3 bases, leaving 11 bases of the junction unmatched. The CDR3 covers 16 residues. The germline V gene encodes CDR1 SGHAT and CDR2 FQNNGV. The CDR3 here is CASSFYNRTGTETQYF. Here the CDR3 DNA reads TGTGCCAGCAGCTTCTACAATCGGACAGGGACGGAGACCCAGTACTTC.

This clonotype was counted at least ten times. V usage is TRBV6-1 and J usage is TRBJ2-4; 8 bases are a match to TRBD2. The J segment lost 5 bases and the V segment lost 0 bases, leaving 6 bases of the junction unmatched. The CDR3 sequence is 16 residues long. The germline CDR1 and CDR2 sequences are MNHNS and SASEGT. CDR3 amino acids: CASSEAPSGSQNIQYF. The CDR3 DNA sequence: TGTGCCAGCAGTGAAGCTCCGAGCGGGAGCCAAAACATTCAGTACTTC.

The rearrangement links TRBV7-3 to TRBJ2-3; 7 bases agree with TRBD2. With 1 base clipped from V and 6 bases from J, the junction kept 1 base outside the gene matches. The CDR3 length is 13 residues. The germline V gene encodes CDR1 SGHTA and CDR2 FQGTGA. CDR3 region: CASSLMGGDTQYF. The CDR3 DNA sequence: TGTGCCAGCAGCTTAATGGGGGGGGATACGCAGTATTTT.

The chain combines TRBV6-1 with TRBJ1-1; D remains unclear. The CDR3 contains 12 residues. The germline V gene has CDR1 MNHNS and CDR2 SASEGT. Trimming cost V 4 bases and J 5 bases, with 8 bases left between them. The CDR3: CASSVRATEAFF. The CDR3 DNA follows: TGTGCCAGCAGTGTCCGGGCGACTGAAGCTTTCTTT.

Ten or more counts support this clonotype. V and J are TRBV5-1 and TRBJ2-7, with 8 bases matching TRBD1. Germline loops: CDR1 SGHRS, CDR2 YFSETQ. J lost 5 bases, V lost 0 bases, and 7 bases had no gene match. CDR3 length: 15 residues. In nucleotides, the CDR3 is TGCGCCAGCAGCTTGGTCGAGACAGGGGTCGACGAGCAGTACTTC. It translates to CASSLVETGVDEQYF.

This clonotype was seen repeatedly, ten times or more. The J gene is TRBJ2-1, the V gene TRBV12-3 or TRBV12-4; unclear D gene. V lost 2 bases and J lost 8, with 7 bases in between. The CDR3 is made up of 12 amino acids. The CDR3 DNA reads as TGTGCCAGCAGTTTACGGGCGGATGAGCAGTTCTTC. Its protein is CASSLRADEQFF.

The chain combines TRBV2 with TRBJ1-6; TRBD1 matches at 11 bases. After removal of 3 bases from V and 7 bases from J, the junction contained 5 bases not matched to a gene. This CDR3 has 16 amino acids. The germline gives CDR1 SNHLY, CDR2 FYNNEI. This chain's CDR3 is CASSEGTGGTNSPLHF. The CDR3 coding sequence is TGTGCCAGCAGTGAGGGGACAGGGGGAACCAATTCACCCCTCCACTTT.

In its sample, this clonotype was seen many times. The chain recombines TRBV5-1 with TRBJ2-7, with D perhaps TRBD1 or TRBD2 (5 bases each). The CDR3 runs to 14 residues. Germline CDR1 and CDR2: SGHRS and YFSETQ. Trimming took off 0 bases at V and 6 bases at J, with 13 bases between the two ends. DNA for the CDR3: TGCGCCAGCAGCTTGGAGTATGGGGGATTCGAGCAGTACTTC. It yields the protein CASSLEYGGFEQYF.

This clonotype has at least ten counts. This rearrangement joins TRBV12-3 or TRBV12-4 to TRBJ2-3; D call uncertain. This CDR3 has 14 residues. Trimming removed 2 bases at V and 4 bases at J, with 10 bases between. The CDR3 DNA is TGTGCCAGCAGTTTAAACGTCTGGGCAGATACGCAGTATTTT. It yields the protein CASSLNVWADTQYF.

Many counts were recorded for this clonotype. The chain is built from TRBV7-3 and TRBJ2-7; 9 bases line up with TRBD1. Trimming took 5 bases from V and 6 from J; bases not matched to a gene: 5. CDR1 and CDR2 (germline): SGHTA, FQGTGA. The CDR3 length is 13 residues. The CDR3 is CASSKTGGLEQYF. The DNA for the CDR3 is TGTGCCAGCAGCAAAACAGGGGGCCTCGAGCAGTACTTC.

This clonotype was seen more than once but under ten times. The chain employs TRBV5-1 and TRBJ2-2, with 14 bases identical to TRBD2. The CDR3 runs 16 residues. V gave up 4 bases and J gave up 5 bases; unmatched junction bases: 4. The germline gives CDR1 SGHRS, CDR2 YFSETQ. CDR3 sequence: CASSPRTSGGTGELFF. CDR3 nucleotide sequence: TGCGCCAGCAGCCCTAGGACTAGCGGGGGGACCGGGGAGCTGTTTTTT.

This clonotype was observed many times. This CDR3 is CASSPSRQGSGELFF. For the CDR3, the DNA is TGTGCCAGCAGCCCCTCCCGACAGGGATCCGGGGAGCTGTTTTTT. The chain carries TRBV11-2 and TRBJ2-2; 7 nucleotides agree with TRBD1. This CDR3 is built from 15 residues. The junction had 9 bases not matched to a gene; V was cut back by 5 bases and J by 6 bases. Germline-derived CDR1 and CDR2 are SGHAT and FQNNGV.

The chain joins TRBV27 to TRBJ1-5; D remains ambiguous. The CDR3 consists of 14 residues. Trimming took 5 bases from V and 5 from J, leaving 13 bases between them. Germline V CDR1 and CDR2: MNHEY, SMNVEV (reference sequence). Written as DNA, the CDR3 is TGTGCCAGCAGTCCAACGGTTGGGTATCAGCCCCAGCATTTT. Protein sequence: CASSPTVGYQPQHF.

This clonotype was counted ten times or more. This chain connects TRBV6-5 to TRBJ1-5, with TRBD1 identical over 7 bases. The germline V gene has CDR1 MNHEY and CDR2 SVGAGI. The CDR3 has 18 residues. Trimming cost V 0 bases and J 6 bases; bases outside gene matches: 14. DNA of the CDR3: TGTGCCAGCAGTTACTCAAGGGGGACAGTCCGAGATGGTCAGCCCCAGCATTTT. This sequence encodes CASSYSRGTVRDGQPQHF.

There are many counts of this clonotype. The CDR3 here is CASSPGAARGEEQYF. CDR3 DNA: TGTGCCAGCAGCCCCGGAGCGGCCCGCGGGGAGGAGCAGTATTTT. The genes are TRBV7-9 and TRBJ2-3; D may be TRBD2 (6 bases). V lost 5 bases and J lost 11, with 23 bases in between. This CDR3 is built from 15 residues. CDR1 is SEHNR, CDR2 FQNEAQ, per germline (reference sequence). Based on the CDR3 plus reference TRBV7-9 and TRBJ2-3, the full variable domain is DTGVSQNPRHKITKRGQNVTFRCDPISEHNRLYWYRQTLGQGPEFLTYFQNEAQLEKSRLLSDRFSAERPKGSFSTLEIQRTEQGDSAMYLCASSPGAARGEEQYFGPGTRLTVL.